This T cell receptor (beta chain) was identified in a study of T cell changes during pregnancy in multiple sclerosis. Using immunoSEQ multiplex PCR, the repertoire was profiled, and TCRdb retains in-frame clones only, with some absent. The sample shows around 20,000 clones, 85% to 90% of them seen only once. The CDR3 has 15 amino acids. Germline CDR1 SGHRS, CDR2 YFSETQ. Trimming at V came to 0 bases and at J to 4 bases, leaving 5 bases not matched to a gene. The sample here was CD8+ T cells from peripheral blood mononuclear cells, taken after pregnancy. The clonotype was recovered from a female donor with multiple sclerosis, enrolled in a pregnancy study. The J gene is TRBJ1-2, the V gene TRBV5-1; 8 positions agree with TRBD1. The DNA for the CDR3 is TGCGCCAGCAGCTTGGCGACAGGGGCCTTCTATGGCTACACCTTC. It yields the protein CASSLATGAFYGYTF.